Detailed here is one T cell receptor beta chain. The data stem from a study of identical twins. Through template switching, a universal primer site was introduced, and the cDNA contained unique molecular identifiers. TCRdb fed the 5' RACE reads into MiXCR, producing one record per CDR3 protein. Among 1.5 million to 2 million distinct CDR3 sequences listed, around 29% were seen once. Germline CDR1 and CDR2: KGHDR and SFDVKD. The CDR3 runs 16 residues. V lost 5 bases, J lost 2 bases, and 4 bases stayed unmatched. Sequenced: cord blood. The chain combines TRBV24-1 with TRBJ2-7, with TRBD2 matching 14 bases. The receptor was isolated from a newborn girl in good health. CDR3 sequence: CATSAGTSGSTYEQYF. CDR3 bases: TGTGCCACCAGTGCCGGGACTAGCGGGAGTACCTACGAGCAGTACTTC.